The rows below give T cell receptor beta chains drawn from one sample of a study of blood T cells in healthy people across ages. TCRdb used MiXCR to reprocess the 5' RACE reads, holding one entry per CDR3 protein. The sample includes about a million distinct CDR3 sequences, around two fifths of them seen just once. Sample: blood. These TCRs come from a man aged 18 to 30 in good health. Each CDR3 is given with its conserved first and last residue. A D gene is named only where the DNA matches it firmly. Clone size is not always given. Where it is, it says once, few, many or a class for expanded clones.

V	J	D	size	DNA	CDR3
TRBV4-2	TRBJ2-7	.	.	TGTGCCAGCAGCAGTTTCGGGGGAGGTGGGTACAATGAGCAGTACTTC	CASSSFGGGGYNEQYF
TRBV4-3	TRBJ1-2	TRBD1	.	TGCGCCAGCAGCCAAGATCCGACAGGGGGTGTCTATGGCTACACCTTC	CASSQDPTGGVYGYTF
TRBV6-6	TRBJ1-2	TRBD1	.	TGTGCCAGCAGTCCCTTTACAGACAGGGGCTATGGCTACACCTTC	CASSPFTDRGYGYTF
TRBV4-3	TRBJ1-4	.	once	TGCGCCAGCAGCCAAGATGGGGGCGGAGGTAATGAAAAACTGTTTTTT	CASSQDGGGGNEKLFF
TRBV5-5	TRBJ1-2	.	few	TGTGCCAGCAGCTTGTTTCGGGGCGCTAACTATGGCTACACCTTC	CASSLFRGANYGYTF
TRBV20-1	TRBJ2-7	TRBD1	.	TGCAGTGCTATCGGACAGGGGGCTCCGTACGAGCAGTACTTC	CSAIGQGAPYEQYF
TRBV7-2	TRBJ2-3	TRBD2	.	TGTGCCAGCAGCTTACTACCAGCGGGGCTAAGCACAGAGACGCAGTATTTT	CASSLLPAGLSTETQYF
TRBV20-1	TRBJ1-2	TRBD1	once	TGCAGTGCTAAAGGGGGCAGGGGCGAGACTACTTATGGCTACACCTTC	CSAKGGRGETTYGYTF
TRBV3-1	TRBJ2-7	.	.	TGTGCCAGCAGCCATCTAGGAGACGAGCAGTACTTC	CASSHLGDEQYF
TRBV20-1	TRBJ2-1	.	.	TGCAGTGCTAGAGTCTCCCTAGCAAACAATGAGCAGTTCTTC	CSARVSLANNEQFF
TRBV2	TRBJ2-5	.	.	TGTGCCACCTCGGACTTCCCCGCCAGGGAGCAGTACTTC	CATSDFPAREQYF
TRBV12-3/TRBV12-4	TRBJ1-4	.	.	TGTGCCAGCAATTCGGGGATCCCGAATGAAAAACTGTTTTTT	CASNSGIPNEKLFF
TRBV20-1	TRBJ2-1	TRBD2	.	TGCAGTGCCACTTTACCCGGGGGGGGGCGGAACAATGAGCAGTTCTTC	CSATLPGGGRNNEQFF
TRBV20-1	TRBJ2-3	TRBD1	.	TGCAGTGCAATCCGACAGGGGTCGGGCACAGATACGCAGTATTTT	CSAIRQGSGTDTQYF
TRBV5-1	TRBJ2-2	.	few	TGCGCCAGCAGCAGCCAGGGGGGCACCGGGGAGCTGTTTTTT	CASSSQGGTGELFF
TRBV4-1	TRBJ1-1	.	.	TGCGCCAGCAGCCGCGCCACAGGGATGAACACTGAAGCTTTCTTT	CASSRATGMNTEAFF
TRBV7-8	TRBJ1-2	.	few	TGTGCCAGCACCCCAGGATGGGGCAGAGAAAACTATGGCTACACCTTC	CASTPGWGRENYGYTF
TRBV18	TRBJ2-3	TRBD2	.	TGTGCCAGCTCACTCATCCTAGGGACTAGCGGGGGCCAAGATACGCAGTATTTT	CASSLILGTSGGQDTQYF
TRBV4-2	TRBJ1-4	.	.	TGTGCCGGCAGTAGTTTGCGGGGGCAGGGAACTAATGAAAAACTGTTTTTT	CAGSSLRGQGTNEKLFF
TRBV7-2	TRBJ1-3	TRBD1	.	TGTGCCAGCAGCCCGCGCTTACAGGGGGGAAACACCATATATTTT	CASSPRLQGGNTIYF
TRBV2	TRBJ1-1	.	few	TGTGCCACTGCGTGGCACACGAACACTGAAGCTTTCTTT	CATAWHTNTEAFF
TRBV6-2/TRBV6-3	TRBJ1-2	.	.	TGTGCCAGCAGTTATTCGGACACCCGAATAGCTAACTATGGCTACACCTTC	CASSYSDTRIANYGYTF
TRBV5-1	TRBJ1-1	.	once	TGCGCCAGCAGCCCGTCCGGGGCAGAAATGAACACTGAAGCTTTCTTT	CASSPSGAEMNTEAFF
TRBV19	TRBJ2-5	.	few	TGTGCCAGTAGCCACCACCCCCGGGGCACCCTGGGGGAGACCCAGTACTTC	CASSHHPRGTLGETQYF
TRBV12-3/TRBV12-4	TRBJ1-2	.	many	TGTGCCAGCAGTCTTAGCTCCTCCAGGGTAAACTATGGCTACACCTTC	CASSLSSSRVNYGYTF
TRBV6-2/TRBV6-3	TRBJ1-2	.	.	TGTGCCAGCAGCCGCAGGGGATCGAGTTACAACTATGGCTACACCTTC	CASSRRGSSYNYGYTF
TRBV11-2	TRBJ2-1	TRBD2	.	TGTGCCAGCAGCGCACCCGCGGGACTAGCGGGGTTCAATGAGCAGTTCTTC	CASSAPAGLAGFNEQFF
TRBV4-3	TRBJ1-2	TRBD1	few	TGCGCCAGCAGCCAAGACCAGGGGGCCACGTCCCATGGCTACACCTTC	CASSQDQGATSHGYTF
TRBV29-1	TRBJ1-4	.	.	TGCAGCGTCCCCGGATCGGGCCAGGGATATGAAAAACTGTTTTTT	CSVPGSGQGYEKLFF
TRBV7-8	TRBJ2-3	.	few	TGTGCCAGCAGGTTAGATAGGGAGTTGGCGCAGTATTTT	CASRLDRELAQYF
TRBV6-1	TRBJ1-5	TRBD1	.	TGTGCCATCAAGACTGGTGGACAGGGGAGTAATCAGCCCCAGCATTTT	CAIKTGGQGSNQPQHF
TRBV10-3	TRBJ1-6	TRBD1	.	TGTGCCATCAGCCGGGACAGGGTAAATTCACCCCTCCACTTT	CAISRDRVNSPLHF
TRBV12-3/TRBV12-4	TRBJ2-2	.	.	TGTGCCAGCAGTTATTCGGCCGGCAGCACCGGGGAGCTGTTTTTT	CASSYSAGSTGELFF
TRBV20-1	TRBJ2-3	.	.	TGCAGTGCTAACAGGGTATCTGGGACAGATACGCAGTATTTT	CSANRVSGTDTQYF
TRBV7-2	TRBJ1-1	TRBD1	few	TGTGCCAGCAGCTTAGAGGGTTGGGACAGCGAAGCTTTCTTT	CASSLEGWDSEAFF
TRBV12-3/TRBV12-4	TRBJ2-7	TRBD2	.	TGTGCCAGCAGTTCGACTAGCGGGGCGCAGTACTTC	CASSSTSGAQYF
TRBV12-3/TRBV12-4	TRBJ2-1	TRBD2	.	TGTGCCAGCAGTCGTCCGAGGGGGACTAGCGCCTACAATGAGCAGTTCTTC	CASSRPRGTSAYNEQFF
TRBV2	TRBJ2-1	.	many	TGTGCCAGCAGTGAGGGGCGCAATGGGTTCTTC	CASSEGRNGFF
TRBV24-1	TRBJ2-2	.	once	TGTGCCACCAGTGATGTCAAGGGCACCGGGGAGCTGTTTTTT	CATSDVKGTGELFF
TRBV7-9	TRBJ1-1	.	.	TGTGCCAGCAACTTAGATGGTGGGACAAACACTGAAGCTTTCTTT	CASNLDGGTNTEAFF
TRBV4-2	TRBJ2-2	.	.	TGTGCCAGCAGCCAACTTGCCCGGCCATCGAACACCGGGGAGCTGTTTTTT	CASSQLARPSNTGELFF
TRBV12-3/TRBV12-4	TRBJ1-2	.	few	TGTGCCAGCAGCTTCAACAGGGACGATGGCTACACCTTC	CASSFNRDDGYTF
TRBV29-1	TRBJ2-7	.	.	TGCAGCGTTGAGCTTTGGTGTGACGAGCAGTACTTC	CSVELWCDEQYF
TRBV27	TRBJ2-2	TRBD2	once	TGTGCCAGCAGCCCTTTTAGCGGGGGGGCGAACACCGGGGAGCTGTTTTTT	CASSPFSGGANTGELFF
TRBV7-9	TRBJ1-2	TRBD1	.	TGTGCCAGCACCATGACAGGGCCAAACACCTTC	CASTMTGPNTF
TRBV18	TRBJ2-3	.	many	TGTGCCAGCAGTCCTTCAGATACGCAGTATTTT	CASSPSDTQYF
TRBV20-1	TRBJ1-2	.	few	TGCAGTGCCTCATTCGGGGGGTATGGCTACACCTTC	CSASFGGYGYTF
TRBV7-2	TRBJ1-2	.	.	TGTGCCAGCAGCGCCCATCCGGCCGATGGCTACACCTTC	CASSAHPADGYTF
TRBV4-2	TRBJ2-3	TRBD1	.	TGTGCCAGCAGCCGCTCCGGGACAGGGGGCACAGATACGCAGTATTTT	CASSRSGTGGTDTQYF
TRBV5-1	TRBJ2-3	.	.	TGCGCCAGCAGCCCACTTGTGGAAGACCGGAGGGATACGCAGTATTTT	CASSPLVEDRRDTQYF